This T cell receptor beta chain stems from a study of CD8 T cells in ankylosing spondylitis. Study-level points and caveats: A motif in TCR beta, a set of about eight highly homologous variants, appeared characteristic of ankylosing spondylitis blood.

TCRdb re-called the 5' RACE reads with MiXCR, one entry per CDR3 protein. The table includes fewer than 400,000 distinct CDR3 sequences, about 22% detected once. V gave up 4 bases and J gave up 6 bases, with 9 bases separating them. CDR3 length: 12 residues. The germline V gene has CDR1 SGHTA and CDR2 FQGNSA. This clonotype has only a few counts. What it binds is not known. This chain connects TRBV7-2 to TRBJ1-1, with D possibly TRBD1 on 5 matching bases. This receptor was taken from a male donor with ankylosing spondylitis. The specimen sequenced was blood, either unsorted or a sorted T cell fraction (not recorded which). Written as DNA, the CDR3 is TGTGCCAGCAGCTCCCCAGGGCCTGAAGCTTTCTTT. This sequence encodes CASSSPGPEAFF.